This T cell receptor (beta chain) appears in the sequencing data of a study of blood T cell repertoires in COVID-19. V was clipped by 0 bases and J by 6 bases, with 6 bases between them. CDR1 and CDR2 from the germline V gene are SGHVS and FQNEAQ. This CDR3 has 13 amino acids. The authors' processing: Using reference gene primer amplification, nucleated cell counts were estimated. Assay used: immunoSEQ multiplex PCR; TCRdb lists only in-frame clones, some missing. That table is the source of V, J and clone size, and D and trimming were worked out from the DNA. This repertoire shows some 290,000 clones, nearly 90% found once; its top ten account for around 10%.

This clonotype was sampled from a woman in her thirties with COVID-19, enrolled during active disease. The chain links TRBV7-8 to TRBJ1-5, with unresolved D. What was sequenced was peripheral blood. The CDR3 nucleotides read TGTGCCAGCAGCTTAGCAGAGCTTCAGCCCCAGCATTTT. Amino acid sequence: CASSLAELQPQHF.